This TCR beta chain is from a study of molecular identifiers for immune sequencing clone quantification. On the study more broadly: Replicate experiments divided RNA from about 20,000 or 100,000 naive CD8 cells into five parts and sequenced four. Study findings and constraints: The share of molecules held by clones above 20 RNA copies was over 99% in effector cells and under 1% in naive cells.

This clonotype occurred a few times. Its target is not known. TCRdb recomputed calls from the PCR reads with MiXCR, one row per CDR3 protein. The profile shows some 320,000 distinct CDR3 sequences, under 25% of them singletons. Germline CDR1 is MNHEY and CDR2 is SMNVEV (reference sequence). The CDR3 length is 14 residues. Trimming left V 6 bases short and J 3 bases short, with 11 bases between. The source of this sequence is a human donor in good health. Some libraries in this study had Jurkat cell RNA spiked in. The V gene is TRBV27, the J gene TRBJ1-4; no definite D call. Source material: naive CD8+ T cells from blood, with Jurkat cell RNA spiked in. The subset here: FACS-sorted CD8+CD4-CCR7+CD45RA+ naive T cells. CDR3 sequence: CASSLHEPNEKLFF. The CDR3 bases are TGTGCCAGCAGCCTACACGAGCCTAATGAAAAACTGTTTTTT.